This T cell receptor (beta chain) comes out of a study of shared clonotypes between healthy human individuals. Note on this clone: What it binds is unknown.

Measured with immunoSEQ multiplex PCR; TCRdb has only the in-frame clones, and not every one. The sample comprises more than 400,000 clones, 96% of which are singletons, and about 0.064% rests with the top ten. This CDR3 has 14 residues. J gave up 0 bases and V 3 bases, and 1 base lay outside the gene matches. Germline CDR1 and CDR2: KGHSH and LQKENI. Study outcomes and limitations: Against clonotypes common to all four donors, non-shared ones had lower generation probabilities.

Every donor was a Caucasian adult from Nashville, Tennessee. This receptor was taken from a woman in her thirties in good health. The sequenced sample consisted of naive CD4+ T cells sorted from blood. Subset here: CD45RA+ positively selected. The V gene is TRBV18, the J gene TRBJ2-7, with TRBD2 identical over 8 bases. This CDR3 reads CASSPGLGSYEQYF. CDR3 nucleotide sequence: TGTGCCAGCTCACCGGGACTAGGCTCCTACGAGCAGTACTTC.